Listed below are T cell receptor beta chains from one sample, sequenced in a study of siplizumab effects on memory and regulatory T cells. Assay used: immunoSEQ multiplex PCR; TCRdb lists only in-frame clones, some missing. The sample contains tens of thousands of clones, more than 80% of which appear only once. Sequenced sample: CD8+ T cells sorted from blood. The source of these receptors is a human donor in good health. Each CDR3 is given with its conserved first and last residue. A D gene is named only where the DNA matches it firmly. Some rows have no size entry. The others give once, few or many, or a class for an expanded clone.

cdr3_aa: CASTLTGEETQYF
cdr3_nt: TGTGCCAGTACCCTCACAGGGGAAGAGACCCAGTACTTC
clone_size: NA
j_call: TRBJ2-5
d_call: TRBD1
v_call: TRBV19

cdr3_aa: CASSIGGLNTEAFF
cdr3_nt: TGTGCCAGTAGTATAGGGGGTCTGAACACTGAAGCTTTCTTT
clone_size: few
j_call: TRBJ1-1
d_call: NA
v_call: TRBV19

cdr3_aa: CSVVRQGAGTEAFF
cdr3_nt: TGCAGCGTTGTAAGGCAGGGGGCGGGAACTGAAGCTTTCTTT
clone_size: NA
j_call: TRBJ1-1
d_call: TRBD1
v_call: TRBV29-1

cdr3_aa: CASNVGVGAFF
cdr3_nt: TGTGCCAGTAACGTAGGGGTGGGGGCTTTCTTT
clone_size: NA
j_call: TRBJ1-1
d_call: NA
v_call: TRBV19

cdr3_aa: CASSPTATDTQYF
cdr3_nt: TGTGCCAGCAGTCCTACTGCGACAGATACGCAGTATTTT
clone_size: NA
j_call: TRBJ2-3
d_call: NA
v_call: TRBV7-9

cdr3_aa: CSVFAGNTEAFF
cdr3_nt: TGCAGCGTTTTTGCGGGGAACACTGAAGCTTTCTTT
clone_size: NA
j_call: TRBJ1-1
d_call: NA
v_call: TRBV29-1

cdr3_aa: CASSPWGGVQETQYF
cdr3_nt: TGTGCCAGCAGTCCGTGGGGCGGGGTACAAGAGACCCAGTACTTC
clone_size: NA
j_call: TRBJ2-5
d_call: NA
v_call: TRBV6-5

cdr3_aa: CASSLDLGHEQYF
cdr3_nt: TGTGCCAGCAGCTTAGATCTAGGGCACGAGCAGTACTTC
clone_size: NA
j_call: TRBJ2-7
d_call: NA
v_call: TRBV7-9

cdr3_aa: CASSMGTTDTQYF
cdr3_nt: TGTGCCAGTAGTATGGGGACAACAGATACGCAGTATTTT
clone_size: NA
j_call: TRBJ2-3
d_call: NA
v_call: TRBV19

cdr3_aa: CASSLDRGNTGELFF
cdr3_nt: TGTGCCAGCAGCTTGGACAGGGGGAACACCGGGGAGCTGTTTTTT
clone_size: NA
j_call: TRBJ2-2
d_call: TRBD1
v_call: TRBV7-9

cdr3_aa: CASSLFANTEAFF
cdr3_nt: TGTGCCAGCAGTTTATTTGCGAACACTGAAGCTTTCTTT
clone_size: NA
j_call: TRBJ1-1
d_call: NA
v_call: TRBV27

cdr3_aa: CASSLASGKTYEQYF
cdr3_nt: TGTGCCAGCAGCTTAGCTAGCGGGAAGACCTACGAGCAGTACTTC
clone_size: NA
j_call: TRBJ2-7
d_call: TRBD2
v_call: TRBV11-2

cdr3_aa: CASSYSLGPTDEQYF
cdr3_nt: TGTGCCAGCAGTTACTCGCTGGGGCCAACGGACGAGCAGTACTTC
clone_size: NA
j_call: TRBJ2-7
d_call: NA
v_call: TRBV6-5

cdr3_aa: CAWSVKGGGHNQPQHF
cdr3_nt: TGTGCCTGGAGTGTAAAAGGGGGAGGCCACAATCAGCCCCAGCATTTT
clone_size: NA
j_call: TRBJ1-5
d_call: NA
v_call: TRBV30

cdr3_aa: CASTQPGELFF
cdr3_nt: TGTGCCAGTACCCAGCCCGGGGAGCTGTTTTTT
clone_size: NA
j_call: TRBJ2-2
d_call: NA
v_call: TRBV19

cdr3_aa: CASSERSLAGGTGELFF
cdr3_nt: TGTGCCAGCAGTGAAAGGTCCCTAGCGGGAGGCACCGGGGAGCTGTTTTTT
clone_size: NA
j_call: TRBJ2-2
d_call: TRBD2
v_call: TRBV2

cdr3_aa: CASSFNDMNTEAFF
cdr3_nt: TGTGCCAGCAGCTTTAATGATATGAACACTGAAGCTTTCTTT
clone_size: few
j_call: TRBJ1-1
d_call: NA
v_call: TRBV5-6

cdr3_aa: CASYKRGGTSYSNQPQHF
cdr3_nt: TGTGCCAGCTACAAACGGGGTGGGACAAGCTATAGCAATCAGCCCCAGCATTTT
clone_size: NA
j_call: TRBJ1-5
d_call: NA
v_call: TRBV6-7

cdr3_aa: CASRTDSTNEKLFF
cdr3_nt: TGTGCCAGCAGAACAGACAGTACAAATGAAAAACTGTTTTTT
clone_size: NA
j_call: TRBJ1-4
d_call: NA
v_call: TRBV6-5

cdr3_aa: CASSSTDSYEQYF
cdr3_nt: TGTGCCAGCAGCTCCACCGACTCCTACGAGCAGTACTTC
clone_size: NA
j_call: TRBJ2-7
d_call: NA
v_call: TRBV7-2

cdr3_aa: CASSQYTNSNQPQHF
cdr3_nt: TGCGCCAGCAGCCAGTACACAAACAGCAATCAGCCCCAGCATTTT
clone_size: many
j_call: TRBJ1-5
d_call: NA
v_call: TRBV4-3

cdr3_aa: CASSLDGTYASEQYF
cdr3_nt: TGTGCTAGCAGCTTAGACGGGACGTACGCCTCCGAGCAGTACTTC
clone_size: NA
j_call: TRBJ2-7
d_call: NA
v_call: TRBV7-7

cdr3_aa: CATSLYPGQVTEAFF
cdr3_nt: TGTGCCACCAGCTTATACCCGGGACAGGTCACTGAAGCTTTCTTT
clone_size: NA
j_call: TRBJ1-1
d_call: TRBD1
v_call: TRBV15

cdr3_aa: CATSTQVGGQETQYF
cdr3_nt: TGTGCCACCAGCACCCAGGTGGGGGGACAAGAGACCCAGTACTTC
clone_size: NA
j_call: TRBJ2-5
d_call: NA
v_call: TRBV15